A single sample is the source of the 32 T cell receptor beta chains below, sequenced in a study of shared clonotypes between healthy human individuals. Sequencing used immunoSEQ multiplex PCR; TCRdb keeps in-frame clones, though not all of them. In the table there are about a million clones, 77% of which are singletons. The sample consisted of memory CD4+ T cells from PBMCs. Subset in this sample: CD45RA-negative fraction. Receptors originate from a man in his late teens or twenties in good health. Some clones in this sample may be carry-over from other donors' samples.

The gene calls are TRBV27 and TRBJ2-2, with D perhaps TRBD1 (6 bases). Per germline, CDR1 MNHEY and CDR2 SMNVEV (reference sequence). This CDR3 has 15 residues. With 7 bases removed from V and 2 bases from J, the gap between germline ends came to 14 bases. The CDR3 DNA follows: TGTGCCAGCACCCCCGGGACACTTAACACCGGGGAGCTGTTTTTT. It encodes CASTPGTLNTGELFF.

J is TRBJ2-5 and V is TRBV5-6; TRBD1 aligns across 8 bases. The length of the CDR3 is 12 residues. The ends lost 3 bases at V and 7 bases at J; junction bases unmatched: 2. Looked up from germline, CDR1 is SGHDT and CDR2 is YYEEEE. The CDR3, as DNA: TGTGCCAGCAGCTGGGGGACAGGGACCCAGTACTTC. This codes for CASSWGTGTQYF.

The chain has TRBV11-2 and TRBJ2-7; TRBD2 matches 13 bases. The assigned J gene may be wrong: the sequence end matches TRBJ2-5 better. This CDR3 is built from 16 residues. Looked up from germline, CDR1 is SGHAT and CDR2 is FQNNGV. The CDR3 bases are TGTGCCAGCAGCCCCGGGACTAGCGGGATAGGGGAGACCCAGTACTTC. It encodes CASSPGTSGIGETQYF.

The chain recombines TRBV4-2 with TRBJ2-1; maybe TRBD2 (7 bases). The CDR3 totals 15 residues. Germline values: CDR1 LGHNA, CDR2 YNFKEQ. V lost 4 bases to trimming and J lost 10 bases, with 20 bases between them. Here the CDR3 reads CASSPQGGGPREQFF. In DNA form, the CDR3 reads TGTGCCAGCAGCCCCCAAGGGGGAGGGCCCCGGGAGCAGTTCTTC.

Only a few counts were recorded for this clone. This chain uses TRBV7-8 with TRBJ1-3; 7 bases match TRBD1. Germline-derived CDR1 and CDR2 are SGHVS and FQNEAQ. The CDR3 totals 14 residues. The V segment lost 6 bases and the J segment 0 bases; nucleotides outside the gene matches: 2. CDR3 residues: CASRPGGSGNTIYF. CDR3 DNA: TGTGCCAGCAGACCAGGGGGCTCTGGAAACACCATATATTTT.

Written as DNA, the CDR3 is TGTGCCATCAGCTCCAACGGACCCGACAATGAGCAGTTCTTC. It yields the protein CAISSNGPDNEQFF. The chain combines TRBV10-3 with TRBJ2-1; the D is unclear. V was trimmed by 6 bases and J by 5 bases, leaving 14 bases between them. The CDR3 loop spans 14 amino acids. Germline assignment: CDR1 ENHRY and CDR2 SYGVKD.

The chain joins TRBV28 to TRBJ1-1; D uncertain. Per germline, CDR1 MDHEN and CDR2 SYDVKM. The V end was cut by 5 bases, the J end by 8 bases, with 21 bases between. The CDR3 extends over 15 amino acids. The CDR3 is CASSPLRTARTEAFF. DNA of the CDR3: TGTGCCAGCAGTCCATTACGGACGGCCCGGACCGAAGCTTTCTTT.

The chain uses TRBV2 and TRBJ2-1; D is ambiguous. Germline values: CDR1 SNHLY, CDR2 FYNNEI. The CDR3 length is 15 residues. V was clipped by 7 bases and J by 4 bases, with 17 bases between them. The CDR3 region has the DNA TGTGCCAGCATCTGGTTTCTGGACCGTTACAATGAGCAGTTCTTC. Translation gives CASIWFLDRYNEQFF.

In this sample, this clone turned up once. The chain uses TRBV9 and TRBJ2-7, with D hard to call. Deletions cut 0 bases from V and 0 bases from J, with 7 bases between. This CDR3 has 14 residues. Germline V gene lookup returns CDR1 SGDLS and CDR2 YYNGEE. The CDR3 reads CASSVGPNSYEQYF. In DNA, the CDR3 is TGTGCCAGCAGCGTAGGACCGAACTCCTACGAGCAGTACTTC. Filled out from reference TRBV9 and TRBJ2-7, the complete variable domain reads DSGVTQTPKHLITATGQRVTLRCSPRSGDLSVYWYQQSLDQGLQFLIQYYNGEERAKGNILERFSAQQFPDLHSELNLSSLELGDSALYFCASSVGPNSYEQYFGPGTRLTVT.

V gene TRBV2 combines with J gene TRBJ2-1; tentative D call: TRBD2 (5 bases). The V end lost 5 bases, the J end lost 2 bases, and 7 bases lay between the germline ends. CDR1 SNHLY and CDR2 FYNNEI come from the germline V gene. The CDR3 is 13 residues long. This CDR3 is CASSNSAYNEQFF. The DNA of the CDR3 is TGTGCCAGCAGTAATAGCGCCTACAATGAGCAGTTCTTC.

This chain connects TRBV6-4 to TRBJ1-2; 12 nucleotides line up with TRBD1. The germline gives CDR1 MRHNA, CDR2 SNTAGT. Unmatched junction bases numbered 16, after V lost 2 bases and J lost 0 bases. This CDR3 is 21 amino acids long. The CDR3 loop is CASSDPPGGTGGGRANYGYTF. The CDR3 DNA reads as TGTGCCAGCAGTGACCCCCCTGGGGGGACAGGGGGCGGGAGAGCTAACTATGGCTACACCTTC.

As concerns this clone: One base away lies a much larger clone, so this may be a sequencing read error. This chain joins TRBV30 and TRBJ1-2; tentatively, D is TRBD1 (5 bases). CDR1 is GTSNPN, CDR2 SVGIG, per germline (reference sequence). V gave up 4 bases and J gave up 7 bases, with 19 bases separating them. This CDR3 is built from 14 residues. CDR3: CAWKKQENPCGYTF. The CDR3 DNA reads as TGTGCCTGGAAGAAACAGGAGAATCCATGTGGCTACACCTTC.

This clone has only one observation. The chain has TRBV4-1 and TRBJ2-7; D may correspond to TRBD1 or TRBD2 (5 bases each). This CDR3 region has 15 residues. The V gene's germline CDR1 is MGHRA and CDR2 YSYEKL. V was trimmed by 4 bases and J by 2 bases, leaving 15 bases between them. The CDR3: CASSRGEGFPYEQYF. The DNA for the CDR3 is TGCGCCAGCAGCCGAGGAGAGGGGTTTCCCTACGAGCAGTACTTC.

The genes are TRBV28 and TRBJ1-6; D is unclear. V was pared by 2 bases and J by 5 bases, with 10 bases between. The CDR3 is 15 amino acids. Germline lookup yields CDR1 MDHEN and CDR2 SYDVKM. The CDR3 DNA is TGTGCCAGCAGTTTACGATCCCTAGATAATTCACCCCTCCACTTT. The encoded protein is CASSLRSLDNSPLHF.

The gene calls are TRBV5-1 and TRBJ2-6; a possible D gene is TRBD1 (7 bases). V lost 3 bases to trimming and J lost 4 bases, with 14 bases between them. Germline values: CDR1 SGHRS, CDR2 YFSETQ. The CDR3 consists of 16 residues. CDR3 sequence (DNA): TGCGCCAGCAGCTCCCCAGGGGGGCACGGGGCCAACGTCCTGACTTTC. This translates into CASSSPGGHGANVLTF.

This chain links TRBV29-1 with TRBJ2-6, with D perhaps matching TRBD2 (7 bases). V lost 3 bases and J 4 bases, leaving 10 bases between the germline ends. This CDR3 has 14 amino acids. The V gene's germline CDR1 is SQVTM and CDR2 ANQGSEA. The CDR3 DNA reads TGCAGCGTTGATGGGGGGGCCGGGGCCAACGTCCTGACTTTC. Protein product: CSVDGGAGANVLTF.

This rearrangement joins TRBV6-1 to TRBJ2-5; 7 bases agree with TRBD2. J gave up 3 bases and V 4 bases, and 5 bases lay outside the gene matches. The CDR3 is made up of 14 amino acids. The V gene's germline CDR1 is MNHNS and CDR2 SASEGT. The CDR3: CASSVGGVEETQYF. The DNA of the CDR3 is TGTGCCAGCAGTGTGGGAGGGGTAGAAGAGACCCAGTACTTC.

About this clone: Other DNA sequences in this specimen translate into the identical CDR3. CDR3 residues: CASSAGQGFEQYF. The CDR3 DNA reads as TGTGCCAGCAGTGCTGGACAGGGGTTCGAGCAGTACTTC. The chain combines TRBV2 with TRBJ2-7, with TRBD1 matching over 9 bases. The CDR3 runs 13 residues. CDR1 and CDR2 from the germline V gene are SNHLY and FYNNEI. V lost 4 bases, J lost 6 bases, and 4 bases stayed unmatched.

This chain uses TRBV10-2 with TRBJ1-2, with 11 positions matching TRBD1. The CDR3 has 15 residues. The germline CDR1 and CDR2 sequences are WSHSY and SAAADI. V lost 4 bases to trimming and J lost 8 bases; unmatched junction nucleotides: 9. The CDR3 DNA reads TGCGCCAGCAGTGTCCCGGGACAGGGGGTTTACGGCTACACCTTC. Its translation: CASSVPGQGVYGYTF.

The CDR3 here is CASSLGGARTDTQYF. Written as DNA, the CDR3 is TGTGCCAGCAGCTTAGGGGGGGCGAGGACAGATACGCAGTATTTT. The rearrangement uses TRBV7-2 and TRBJ2-3; D tentatively reads TRBD1 or TRBD2 (6 bases each). Germline CDR1 is SGHTA and CDR2 is FQGNSA. The CDR3 length is 15 residues. Trimming stripped 1 base from V and 3 bases from J, with 11 bases between.

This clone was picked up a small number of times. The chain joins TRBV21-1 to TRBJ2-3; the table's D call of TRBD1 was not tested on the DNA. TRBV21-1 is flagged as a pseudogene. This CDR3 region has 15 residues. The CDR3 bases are TGTGCCAGCAGGGCCCGGGACAGGGCCCGGGATACGCAGTATTTT. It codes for CASRARDRARDTQYF.

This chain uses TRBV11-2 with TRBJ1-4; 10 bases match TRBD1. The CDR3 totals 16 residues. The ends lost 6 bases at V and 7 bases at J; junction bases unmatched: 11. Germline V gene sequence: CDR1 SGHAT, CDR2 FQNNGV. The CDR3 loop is CASSPGQGMYAEKLFF. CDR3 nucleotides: TGTGCCAGCAGTCCGGGACAGGGGATGTATGCTGAAAAACTGTTTTTT.

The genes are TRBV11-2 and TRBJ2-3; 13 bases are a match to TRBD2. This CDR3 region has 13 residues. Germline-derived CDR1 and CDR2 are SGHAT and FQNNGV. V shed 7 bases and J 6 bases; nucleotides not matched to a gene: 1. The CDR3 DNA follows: TGTGCCAGCAAACTAGCGGGAGGGGATACGCAGTATTTT. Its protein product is CASKLAGGDTQYF.

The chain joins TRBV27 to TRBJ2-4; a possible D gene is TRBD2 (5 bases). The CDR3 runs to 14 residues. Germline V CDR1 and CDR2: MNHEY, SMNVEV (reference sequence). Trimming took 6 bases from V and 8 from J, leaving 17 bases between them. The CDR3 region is CASRGRVGGYIQYF. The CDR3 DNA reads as TGTGCCAGCAGAGGAAGGGTTGGAGGATACATTCAGTACTTC.

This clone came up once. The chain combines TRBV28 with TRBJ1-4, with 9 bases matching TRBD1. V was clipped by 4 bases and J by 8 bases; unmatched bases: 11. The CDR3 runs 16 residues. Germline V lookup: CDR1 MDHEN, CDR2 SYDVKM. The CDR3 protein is CASSSEQGAQEEKLFF. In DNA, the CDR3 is TGTGCCAGCAGTTCCGAACAGGGGGCGCAGGAAGAAAAACTGTTTTTT.

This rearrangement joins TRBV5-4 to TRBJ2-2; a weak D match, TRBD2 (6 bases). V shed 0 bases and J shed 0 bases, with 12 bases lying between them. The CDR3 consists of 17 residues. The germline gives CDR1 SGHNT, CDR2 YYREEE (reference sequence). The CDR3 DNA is TGTGCCAGCAGCTTGGTAGTTAGCGGATCGAACACCGGGGAGCTGTTTTTT. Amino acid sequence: CASSLVVSGSNTGELFF.

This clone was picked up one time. Here the CDR3 reads CASSEPTGFGNTIYF. The CDR3 nucleotides read TGTGCCAGCAGTGAACCCACAGGGTTTGGAAACACCATATATTTT. The chain links TRBV6-1 to TRBJ1-3; possible D gene TRBD1, 6 bases. CDR3 length: 15 residues. From germline, CDR1 is MNHNS and CDR2 SASEGT. Trimming left V 2 bases short and J 3 bases short, with 11 bases between.

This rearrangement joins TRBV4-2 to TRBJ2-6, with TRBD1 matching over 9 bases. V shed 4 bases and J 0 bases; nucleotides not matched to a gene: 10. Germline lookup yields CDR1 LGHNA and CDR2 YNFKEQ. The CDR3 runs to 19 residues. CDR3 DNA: TGTGCCAGCAGCCTCCGCCCCGGGACAGGGTTCTCTGGGGCCAACGTCCTGACTTTC. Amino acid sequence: CASSLRPGTGFSGANVLTF.

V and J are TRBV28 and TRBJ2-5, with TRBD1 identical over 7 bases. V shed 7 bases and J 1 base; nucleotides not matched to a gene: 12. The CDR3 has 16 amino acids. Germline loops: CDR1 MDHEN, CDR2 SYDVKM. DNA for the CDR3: TGTGCCAGCACCATATCTGGACAGGACTTCCAAGAGACCCAGTACTTC. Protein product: CASTISGQDFQETQYF.

CDR3: CASGGGASNEKLFF. Here the CDR3 DNA reads TGTGCCAGCGGAGGGGGAGCCTCTAATGAAAAACTGTTTTTT. V and J are TRBV6-1 and TRBJ1-4, with D possibly TRBD1 on 6 matching bases. With 8 bases removed from V and 3 bases from J, the gap between germline ends came to 13 bases. From germline, CDR1 is MNHNS and CDR2 SASEGT. This CDR3 contains 14 residues.

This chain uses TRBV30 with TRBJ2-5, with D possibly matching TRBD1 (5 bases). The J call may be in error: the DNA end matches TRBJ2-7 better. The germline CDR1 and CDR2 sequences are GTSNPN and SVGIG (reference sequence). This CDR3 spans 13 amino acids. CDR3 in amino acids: CAWSKGRPYEQYF. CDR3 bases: TGTGCCTGGAGTAAGGGGCGGCCCTACGAGCAGTACTTC.

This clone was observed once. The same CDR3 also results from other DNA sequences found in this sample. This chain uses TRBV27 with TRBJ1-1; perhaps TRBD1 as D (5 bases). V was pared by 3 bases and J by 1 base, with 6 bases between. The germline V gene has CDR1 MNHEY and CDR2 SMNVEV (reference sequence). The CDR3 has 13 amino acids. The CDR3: CASSLGGNTEAFF. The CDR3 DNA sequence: TGTGCCAGCAGTTTGGGGGGGAACACTGAAGCTTTCTTT.